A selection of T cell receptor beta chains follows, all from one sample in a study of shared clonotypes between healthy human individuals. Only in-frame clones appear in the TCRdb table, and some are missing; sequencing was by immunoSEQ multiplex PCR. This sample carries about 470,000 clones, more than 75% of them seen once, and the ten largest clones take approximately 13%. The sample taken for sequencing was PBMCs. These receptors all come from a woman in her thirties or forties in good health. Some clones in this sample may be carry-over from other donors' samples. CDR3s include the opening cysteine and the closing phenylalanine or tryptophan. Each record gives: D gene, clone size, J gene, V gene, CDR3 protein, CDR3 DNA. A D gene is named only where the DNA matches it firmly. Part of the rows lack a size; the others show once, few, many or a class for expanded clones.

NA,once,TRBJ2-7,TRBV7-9,CASSQGGWPQSYEQYF,TGTGCCAGCAGCCAAGGTGGATGGCCCCAGTCCTACGAGCAGTACTTC
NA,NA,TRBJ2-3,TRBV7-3,CASSFGSGRTDTQYF,TGTGCCAGCAGCTTTGGTAGCGGTCGCACAGATACGCAGTATTTT
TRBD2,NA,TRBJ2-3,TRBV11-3,CASSLGVAGAPDTQYF,TGTGCCAGCAGCTTAGGGGTAGCGGGAGCCCCAGATACACAGTATTTT
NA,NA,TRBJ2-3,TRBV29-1,CSVEGGFTDTQYF,TGCAGCGTTGAAGGGGGGTTCACAGATACGCAGTATTTT
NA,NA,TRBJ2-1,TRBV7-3,CASSLMSVPEYEQFF,TGTGCCAGCAGCTTAATGTCCGTTCCCGAGTATGAGCAGTTCTTC
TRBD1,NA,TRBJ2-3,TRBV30,CAWSVGSNRGLPDTQYF,TGTGCCTGGAGTGTGGGTTCTAACAGGGGATTGCCAGATACGCAGTATTTT
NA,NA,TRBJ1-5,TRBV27,CASSLWGFGGVHQPQHF,TGTGCCAGCAGTTTATGGGGGTTTGGAGGTGTACATCAGCCCCAGCATTTT
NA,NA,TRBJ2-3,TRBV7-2,CASSFPGGPLPDTQYF,TGTGCCAGCAGTTTCCCCGGGGGGCCACTTCCAGATACGCAGTATTTT
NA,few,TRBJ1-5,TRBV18,CASSPLGRFDQPQHF,TGTGCCAGCTCACCACTTGGCAGGTTCGATCAGCCCCAGCATTTT
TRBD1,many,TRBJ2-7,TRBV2,CASSEGWDRNYEQYF,TGTGCCAGCAGTGAAGGATGGGACAGAAACTACGAGCAGTACTTC
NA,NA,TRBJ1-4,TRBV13,CAGSLTAHEKLFF,TGTGCCGGCAGCCTAACCGCGCATGAAAAACTGTTTTTT
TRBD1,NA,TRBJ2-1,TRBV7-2,CASSPGQGYNNEQFF,TGTGCCAGCAGTCCGGGACAGGGGTATAACAATGAGCAGTTCTTC
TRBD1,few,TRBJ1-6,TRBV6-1,CASSIQGANSPLHF,TGTGCCAGCAGTATACAGGGGGCTAATTCACCCCTCCACTTT
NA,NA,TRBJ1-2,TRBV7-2,CASSDKSGGYTF,TGTGCCAGCAGCGACAAGTCTGGGGGCTACACCTTC
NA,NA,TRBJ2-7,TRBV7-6,CASSALGNEQYF,TGTGCCAGCAGCGCCCTGGGAAACGAGCAGTACTTC
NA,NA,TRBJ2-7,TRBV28,CASSRTGRDSYEQYF,TGTGCCAGCAGTAGGACAGGGAGGGACTCCTACGAGCAGTACTTC
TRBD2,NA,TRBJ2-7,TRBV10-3,CAISEREVYEQYF,TGTGCCATCAGTGAGCGGGAGGTCTACGAGCAGTACTTC
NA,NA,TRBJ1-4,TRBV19,CASSIRDGKLFF,TGTGCCAGTAGTATTAGGGATGGAAAACTGTTTTTT
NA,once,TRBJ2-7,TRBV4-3,CASSQGRGFPYEQYF,TGCGCCAGCAGCCAAGGGAGAGGGTTCCCCTACGAGCAGTACTTC
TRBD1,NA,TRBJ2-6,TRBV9,CASSANPRTGNTGANVLTF,TGTGCCAGCAGCGCAAACCCCCGGACAGGGAATACTGGGGCCAACGTCCTGACTTTC
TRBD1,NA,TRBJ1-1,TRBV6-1,CASRDRGRMNTEAFF,TGTGCCAGCAGGGACAGGGGGCGGATGAACACTGAAGCTTTCTTT
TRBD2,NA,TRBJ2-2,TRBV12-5,CASKRDYGELFF,TGTGCTAGCAAGCGGGATTACGGGGAGCTGTTTTTT
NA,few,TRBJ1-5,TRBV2,CASSESPGAIQPQHF,TGTGCCAGCAGTGAAAGCCCAGGGGCTATTCAGCCCCAGCATTTT
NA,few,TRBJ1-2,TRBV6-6,CASSYEGEGYGYTF,TGTGCCAGCAGTTACGAGGGAGAAGGCTATGGCTACACCTTC
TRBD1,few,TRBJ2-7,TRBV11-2,CASSLAGQGYEQYF,TGTGCCAGCAGCTTAGCGGGACAGGGCTACGAGCAGTACTTC
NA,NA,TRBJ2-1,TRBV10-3,CAISESLARESSYNEQFF,TGTGCCATCAGTGAGTCCCTGGCTAGGGAGAGCTCCTACAATGAGCAGTTCTTC
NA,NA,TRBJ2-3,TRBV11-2,CASSLHGLSTDTQYF,TGTGCCAGCAGCTTACACGGGCTAAGCACAGATACGCAGTATTTT
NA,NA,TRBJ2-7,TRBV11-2,CASSLNGGTAYEQYF,TGTGCCAGCAGCTTGAACGGGGGCACCGCCTACGAGCAGTACTTC
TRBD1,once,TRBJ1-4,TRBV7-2,CASSSRDRGEKLFF,TGTGCCAGCAGCTCCCGGGACAGGGGAGAAAAACTGTTTTTT
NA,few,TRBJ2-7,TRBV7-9,CASSSEQYF,TGTGCCAGCAGCTCAGAGCAGTACTTC
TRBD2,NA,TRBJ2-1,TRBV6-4,CASSEEAGDEQFF,TGTGCCAGCAGTGAGGAAGCGGGAGATGAGCAGTTCTTC
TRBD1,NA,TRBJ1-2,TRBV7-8,CASSHRTGNYGYTF,TGTGCCAGCAGCCATCGGACAGGCAACTATGGCTACACCTTC
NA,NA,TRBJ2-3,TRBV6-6,CASSYSGVVTDTQYF,TGTGCCAGCAGTTACTCTGGGGTGGTCACAGATACGCAGTATTTT
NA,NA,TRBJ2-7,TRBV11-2,CASSPRSIRVGNYEQYF,TGTGCCAGCAGCCCACGCAGTATCCGGGTCGGGAACTACGAGCAGTACTTC
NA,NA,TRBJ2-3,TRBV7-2,CASSLVGKDTQYF,TGTGCCAGCAGCTTAGTAGGGAAGGATACGCAGTATTTT
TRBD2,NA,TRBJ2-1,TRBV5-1,CASSLGLAGNEQFF,TGCGCCAGCAGCTTGGGCCTAGCGGGCAATGAGCAGTTCTTC
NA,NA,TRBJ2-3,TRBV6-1,CASSEDVFSTDTQYF,TGTGCCAGCAGTGAAGACGTATTTAGCACAGATACGCAGTATTTT
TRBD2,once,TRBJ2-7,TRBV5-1,CASSLGLGTSGTYEQYF,TGCGCCAGCAGCTTGGGATTAGGGACTAGCGGTACCTACGAGCAGTACTTC
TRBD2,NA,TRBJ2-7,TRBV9,CASSVGAGTYEQYF,TGTGCCAGCAGCGTCGGAGCGGGGACCTACGAGCAGTACTTC
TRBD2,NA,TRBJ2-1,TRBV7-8,CATRGLAGYNEQFF,TGTGCCACTCGGGGGCTAGCGGGGTACAATGAGCAGTTCTTC
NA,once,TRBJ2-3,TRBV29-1,CSVEDQGRRTDTQYF,TGCAGCGTTGAAGATCAGGGTAGGCGCACAGATACGCAGTATTTT
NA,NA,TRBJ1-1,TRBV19,CASSATENTEAFF,TGTGCCAGTAGTGCCACAGAGAACACTGAAGCTTTCTTT
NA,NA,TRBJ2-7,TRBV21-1,CASSKVSRPSSYEQYF,TGTGCCAGCAGCAAAGTCAGTCGACCCAGCTCCTACGAGCAGTACTTC
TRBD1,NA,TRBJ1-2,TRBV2,CASSAGQRYGYTF,TGTGCCAGCAGCGCGGGACAGCGCTATGGCTACACCTTC
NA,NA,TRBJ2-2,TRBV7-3,CASSPRNTGELFF,TGTGCCAGCAGCCCCAGGAACACCGGGGAGCTGTTTTTT
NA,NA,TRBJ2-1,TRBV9,CASSGRQAGSNEQFF,TGTGCCAGCAGCGGACGACAGGCGGGGTCCAATGAGCAGTTCTTC
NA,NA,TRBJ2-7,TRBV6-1,CASSEALRHPYEQYF,TGTGCCAGCAGTGAAGCCCTACGGCACCCCTACGAGCAGTACTTC
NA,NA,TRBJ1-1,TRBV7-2,CASSLVPQMNTEAFF,TGTGCCAGCAGCTTAGTTCCACAGATGAACACTGAAGCTTTCTTT
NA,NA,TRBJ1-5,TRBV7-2,CASSLRGNHQPQHF,TGTGCCAGCAGCTTACGCGGTAATCATCAGCCCCAGCATTTT
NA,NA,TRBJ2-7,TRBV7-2,CASSLVAGTYEQYF,TGTGCCAGCAGCTTAGTCGCGGGAACCTACGAGCAGTACTTC
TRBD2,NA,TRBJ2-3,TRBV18,CASSRGLAGFTDTQYF,TGTGCCAGCTCCCGAGGACTAGCGGGGTTCACAGATACGCAGTATTTT
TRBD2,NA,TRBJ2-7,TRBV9,CASSPTSASYEQYF,TGTGCCAGCAGCCCCACTAGCGCCTCCTACGAGCAGTACTTC
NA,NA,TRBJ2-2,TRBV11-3,CASRGPAGSGELFF,TGTGCCAGCAGAGGCCCCGCGGGCTCCGGGGAGCTGTTTTTT
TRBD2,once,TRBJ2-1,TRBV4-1,CASSQPRKRGTSSNEQFF,TGCGCCAGCAGCCAGCCCCGTAAGAGAGGGACTAGTAGCAATGAGCAGTTCTTC
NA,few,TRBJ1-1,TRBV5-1,CASSPDPAMNTEAFF,TGCGCCAGCAGTCCCGACCCGGCGATGAACACTGAAGCTTTCTTT